What follows is one T cell receptor beta chain and its context. Trimming removed 9 bases from V and 0 bases from J; junction bases left unmatched: 8. CDR3 size: 15 residues. Germline CDR1 and CDR2: LNHDA and SQIVND (reference sequence). The data originate from a study of blood T cell repertoires in COVID-19. On the study more broadly: Sites across the United States, Italy and Spain contributed samples from acute and convalescent COVID-19. Sample material is recorded as cDNA or gDNA derived from T cells, B-cell-depleted T cells, or PBMCs.

In the original workflow: Reference gene primers were amplified, and this amplification served to estimate nucleated cell counts. TCRdb's copy holds only in-frame clones and misses some; the assay was immunoSEQ multiplex PCR. V and J calls and clone size are those listed in that table; D and trimming were worked out from the DNA. The sample includes 100,000 or so clones, less than 90% of them seen just once. This receptor was taken from a man between 45 and 60 years old with acute or convalescent COVID-19. The sequencing input was peripheral blood. V and J are TRBV19 and TRBJ2-1, with 7 bases identical to TRBD2. The CDR3 region is CASSGLVGSYNEQFF. The CDR3 bases are TGTGCCAGCTCCGGACTAGTCGGCTCCTACAATGAGCAGTTCTTC.